The TCR beta chain under discussion was sequenced for a study of identical twins. CDR3 length: 16 amino acids. Germline CDR1 is SNHLY and CDR2 is FYNNEI. Deletions cut 0 bases from V and 3 bases from J, with 13 bases between. This clonotype was counted only a few times. Its specificity is not known. Through template switching, a universal primer site was introduced, and the cDNA contained unique molecular identifiers. Using its own MiXCR run on the 5' RACE reads, TCRdb lists one record per CDR3 protein. The data contain about 490,000 distinct CDR3 sequences, 13% to 15% of them singletons. Findings and limits, study-wide: Among beta out-of-frame sequences, excess sharing between twins appeared weaker. Out-of-frame TCR alpha sharing in monozygotic twins exceeded recombination model predictions.

This sample was also put to use in a study of yellow fever vaccine responses in identical twins.

Sequencing input: CD4+ T cells sorted from blood. This TCR was sampled from a woman aged 18-35 years in good health. The chain is built from TRBV2 and TRBJ2-3; D gene ambiguous. As DNA, the CDR3 is TGTGCCAGCAGTGAAGCACGAGGCCCCGATACAGATACGCAGTATTTT. Its protein is CASSEARGPDTDTQYF.